This is a list of T cell receptor beta chains from one sample in a study of blood T cell repertoires in COVID-19. Produced via immunoSEQ multiplex PCR; TCRdb's table is partial and in-frame only. This table holds 400,000 to 450,000 clones, 86% found once. The specimen sequenced was peripheral blood. Every receptor here comes from a woman between 25 and 40 years old with active or convalescent COVID-19. CDR3s leave out the opening cysteine and the closing phenylalanine or tryptophan. D genes are given only for firm matches.

D gene: TRBD1; V gene: TRBV2; CDR3 protein: ASSGPGTGGHLSQPQH
D gene: TRBD2; V gene: TRBV27; CDR3 protein: ASSLSSGSYNEQF
D gene: TRBD1; V gene: TRBV7-2; CDR3 protein: ASRLGQGSYAGGYT
D gene: TRBD1; V gene: TRBV6-1; CDR3 protein: ASSDTGETEAF
D gene: NA; V gene: TRBV18; CDR3 protein: ASSPPVYRLNTEAF
D gene: TRBD1; V gene: TRBV6-4; CDR3 protein: ASSDSGTGVYGYT
D gene: TRBD2; V gene: TRBV2; CDR3 protein: ASSGLAGATGELF
D gene: NA; V gene: TRBV20-1; CDR3 protein: SASPQQTYEQY
D gene: NA; V gene: TRBV29-1; CDR3 protein: SVEPGELQETQY
D gene: TRBD2; V gene: TRBV9; CDR3 protein: ASSPHGRAIPNEQF
D gene: TRBD1; V gene: TRBV5-1; CDR3 protein: ASSGQGIYGYT
D gene: NA; V gene: TRBV10-3; CDR3 protein: AISEGTSGTEAF
D gene: TRBD2; V gene: TRBV10-3; CDR3 protein: ASGLAGGPSWF
D gene: NA; V gene: TRBV27; CDR3 protein: ASSSPPTGKETQY
D gene: TRBD1; V gene: TRBV2; CDR3 protein: ASRDRGSNQPQH
D gene: NA; V gene: TRBV7-9; CDR3 protein: ASSPMVPGLLSYNEQF
D gene: NA; V gene: TRBV27; CDR3 protein: ASSSGLSLGEQY
D gene: NA; V gene: TRBV3-1/TRBV3-2; CDR3 protein: ASSQVGQNTEAF
D gene: NA; V gene: TRBV7-9; CDR3 protein: ASSGLTEPSPH
D gene: NA; V gene: TRBV19; CDR3 protein: ASSRDRDSPLH